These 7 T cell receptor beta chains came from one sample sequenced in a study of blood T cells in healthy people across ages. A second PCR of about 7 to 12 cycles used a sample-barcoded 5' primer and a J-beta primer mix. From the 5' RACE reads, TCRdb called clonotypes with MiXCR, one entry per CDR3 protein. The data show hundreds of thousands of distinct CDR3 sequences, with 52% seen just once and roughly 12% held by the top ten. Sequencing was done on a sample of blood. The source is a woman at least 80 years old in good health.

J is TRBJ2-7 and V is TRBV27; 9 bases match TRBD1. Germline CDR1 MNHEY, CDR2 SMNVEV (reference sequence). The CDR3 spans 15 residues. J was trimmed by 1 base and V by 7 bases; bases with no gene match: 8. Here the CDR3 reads CASNRQGGPSYEQYF. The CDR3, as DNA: TGTGCCAGCAATAGACAGGGGGGGCCTTCCTACGAGCAGTACTTC.

The CDR3 DNA reads as TGTGCCACCAGCAGAGAGGGCCTAGCGGGGAGCGAGCAGTTCTTC. It is translated as CATSREGLAGSEQFF. This chain connects TRBV15 to TRBJ2-1; 9 bases line up with TRBD2. The CDR3 has 15 residues. V lost 0 bases to trimming and J lost 10 bases; unmatched junction nucleotides: 7. Germline V CDR1 and CDR2: LNHNV, YYDKDF (reference sequence).

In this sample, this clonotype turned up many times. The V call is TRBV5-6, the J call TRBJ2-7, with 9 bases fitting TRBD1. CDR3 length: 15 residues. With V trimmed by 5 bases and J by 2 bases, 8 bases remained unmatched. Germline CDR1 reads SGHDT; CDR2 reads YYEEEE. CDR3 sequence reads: CASRITGQGTYEQYF. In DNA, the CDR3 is TGTGCCAGCAGGATAACGGGACAGGGTACCTACGAGCAGTACTTC.

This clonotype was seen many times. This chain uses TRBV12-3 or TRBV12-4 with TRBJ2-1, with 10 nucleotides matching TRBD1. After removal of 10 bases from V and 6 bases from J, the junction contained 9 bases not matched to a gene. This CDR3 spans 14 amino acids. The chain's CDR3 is CAIAGTGVSNEQFF. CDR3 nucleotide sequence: TGTGCCATCGCCGGGACAGGGGTAAGCAATGAGCAGTTCTTC.

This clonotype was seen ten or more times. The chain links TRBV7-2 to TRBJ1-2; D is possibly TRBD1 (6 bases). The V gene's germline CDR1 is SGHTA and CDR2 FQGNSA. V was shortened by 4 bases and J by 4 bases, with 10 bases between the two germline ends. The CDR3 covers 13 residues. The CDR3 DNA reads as TGTGCCAGCAGCTCGAGAGGGGGCTATGGCTACACCTTC. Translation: CASSSRGGYGYTF.

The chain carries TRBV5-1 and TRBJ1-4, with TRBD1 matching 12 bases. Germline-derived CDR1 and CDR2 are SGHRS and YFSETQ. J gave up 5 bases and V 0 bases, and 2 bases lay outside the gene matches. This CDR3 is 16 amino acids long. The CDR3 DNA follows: TGCGCCAGCAGCTTGGCCGGGACAGGGGGCAATGAAAAACTGTTTTTT. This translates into CASSLAGTGGNEKLFF. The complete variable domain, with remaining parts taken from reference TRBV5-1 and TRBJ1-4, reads KAGVTQTPRYLIKTRGQQVTLSCSPISGHRSVSWYQQTPGQGLQFLFEYFSETQRNKGNFPGRFSGRQFSNSRSEMNVSTLELGDSALYLCASSLAGTGGNEKLFFGSGTQLSVL.

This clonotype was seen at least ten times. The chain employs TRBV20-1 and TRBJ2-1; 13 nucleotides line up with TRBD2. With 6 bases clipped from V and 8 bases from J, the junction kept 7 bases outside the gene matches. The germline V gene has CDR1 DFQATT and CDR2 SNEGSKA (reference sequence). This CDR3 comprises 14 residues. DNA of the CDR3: TGCAGTGCGAGGACTAGCGGGAGAGGGTATGAGCAGTTCTTC. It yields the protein CSARTSGRGYEQFF.